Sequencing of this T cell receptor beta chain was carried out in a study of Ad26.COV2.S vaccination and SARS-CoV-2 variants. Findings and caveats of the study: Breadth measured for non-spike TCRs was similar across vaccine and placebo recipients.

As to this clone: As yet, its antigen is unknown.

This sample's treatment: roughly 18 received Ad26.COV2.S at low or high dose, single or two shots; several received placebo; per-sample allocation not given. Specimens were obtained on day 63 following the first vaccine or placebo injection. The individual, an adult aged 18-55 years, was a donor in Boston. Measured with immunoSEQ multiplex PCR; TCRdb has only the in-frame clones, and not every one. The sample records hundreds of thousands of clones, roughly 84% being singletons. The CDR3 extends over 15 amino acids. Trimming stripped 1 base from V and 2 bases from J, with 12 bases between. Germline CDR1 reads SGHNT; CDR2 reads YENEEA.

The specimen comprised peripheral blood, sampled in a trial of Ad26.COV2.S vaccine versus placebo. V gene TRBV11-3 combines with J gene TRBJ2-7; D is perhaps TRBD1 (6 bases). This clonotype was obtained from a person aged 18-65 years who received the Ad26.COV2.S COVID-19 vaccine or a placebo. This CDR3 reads CASSLGSTGPYEQYF. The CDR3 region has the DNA TGTGCCAGCAGCTTAGGTAGTACAGGGCCCTACGAGCAGTACTTC.